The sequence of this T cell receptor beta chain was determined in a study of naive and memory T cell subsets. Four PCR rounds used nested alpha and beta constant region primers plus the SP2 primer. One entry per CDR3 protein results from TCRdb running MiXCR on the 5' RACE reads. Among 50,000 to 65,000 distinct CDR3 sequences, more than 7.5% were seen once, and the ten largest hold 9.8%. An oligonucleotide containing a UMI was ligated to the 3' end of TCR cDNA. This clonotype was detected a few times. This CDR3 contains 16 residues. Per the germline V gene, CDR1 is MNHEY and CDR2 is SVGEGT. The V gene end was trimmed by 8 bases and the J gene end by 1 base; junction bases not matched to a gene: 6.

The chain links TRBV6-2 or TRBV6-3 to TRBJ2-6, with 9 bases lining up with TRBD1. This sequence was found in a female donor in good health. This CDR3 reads CASSGQGWSGANVLTF. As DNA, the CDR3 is TGTGCCAGCTCGGGACAGGGTTGGTCTGGGGCCAACGTCCTGACTTTC.